What follows are 2 T cell receptor beta chains derived from one specimen sequenced in a study of OX40 agonist ivuxolimab in advanced cancers. Clones were sequenced by immunoSEQ multiplex PCR, and TCRdb holds only the in-frame ones, with some missing. The data contain tens of thousands of clones, around 88% of them singletons. Here the sequenced sample was CD4+ or CD8+ T cells sorted from blood, taken in a trial of the OX40 agonist ivuxolimab. These receptors all stem from an adult with an advanced solid tumor such as melanoma, head and neck, liver or kidney cancer.

The chain uses TRBV7-6 and TRBJ2-1, with D possibly matching TRBD2 (5 bases). Germline V gene sequence: CDR1 SGHVS, CDR2 FNYEAQ. CDR3 size: 16 residues. The V end was cut by 1 base, the J end by 0 bases, with 10 bases between. CDR3 DNA sequence: TGTGCCAGCAGCTTAGAAGACTACAGCTCCTACAATGAGCAGTTCTTC. It yields the protein CASSLEDYSSYNEQFF.

The J gene is TRBJ2-3, the V gene TRBV28; 8 bases map to TRBD2. Germline V gene lookup returns CDR1 MDHEN and CDR2 SYDVKM. The CDR3 spans 14 residues. V shed 3 bases and J 4 bases; nucleotides not matched to a gene: 3. This chain's CDR3 is CASSFSGTPDTQYF. CDR3 in DNA: TGTGCCAGCAGTTTTAGCGGGACCCCAGATACGCAGTATTTT. Based on the CDR3 plus reference TRBV28 and TRBJ2-3, the full variable domain is DVKVTQSSRYLVKRTGEKVFLECVQDMDHENMFWYRQDPGLGLRLIYFSYDVKMKEKGDIPEGYSVSREKKERFSLILESASTNQTSMYLCASSFSGTPDTQYFGPGTRLTVL.